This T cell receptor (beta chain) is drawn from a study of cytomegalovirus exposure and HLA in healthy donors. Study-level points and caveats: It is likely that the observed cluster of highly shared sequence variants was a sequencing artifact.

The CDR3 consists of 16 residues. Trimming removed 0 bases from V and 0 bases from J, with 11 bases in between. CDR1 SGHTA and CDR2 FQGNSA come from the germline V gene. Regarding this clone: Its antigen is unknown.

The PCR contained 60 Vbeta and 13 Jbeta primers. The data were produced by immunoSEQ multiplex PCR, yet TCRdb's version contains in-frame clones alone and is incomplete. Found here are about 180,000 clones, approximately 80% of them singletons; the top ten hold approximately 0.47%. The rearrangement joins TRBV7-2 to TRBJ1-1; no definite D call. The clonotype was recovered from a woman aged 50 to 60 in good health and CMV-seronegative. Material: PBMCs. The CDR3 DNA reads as TGTGCCAGCAGCTTAGCGCCGGGGATCATGAACACTGAAGCTTTCTTT. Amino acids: CASSLAPGIMNTEAFF.